What follows is one T cell receptor beta chain and its context. This CDR3 is 15 amino acids long. The V and J ends lost 8 bases and 6 bases, in that order; junction bases with no gene match: 12. CDR1 and CDR2 (germline): LGHNA, YNFKEQ. The use of a sample-barcoded 5' primer and a J-beta primer mix characterized a second PCR of about 6 to 12 cycles. Via MiXCR, TCRdb re-called the 5' RACE reads, giving one row per CDR3 protein. The table includes roughly 800,000 distinct CDR3 sequences, over 45% detected once. The source of the sample is a study of blood T cells in healthy people across ages. Material: blood. The source is a man aged 25-45 years in good health. The rearrangement links TRBV4-2 to TRBJ2-3, with 9 bases identical to TRBD2. This CDR3 reads CASGKGLAGRDTQYF. Written as DNA, the CDR3 is TGTGCCAGCGGAAAAGGCCTAGCGGGGAGGGATACGCAGTATTTT.